This T cell receptor (beta chain) was obtained from a study of patients and donors after allogeneic stem cell transplantation. From the RT-PCR reads, TCRdb called clonotypes with MiXCR, one entry per CDR3 protein. The data show some 87,000 distinct CDR3 sequences, 40% to 60% seen once. V was clipped by 4 bases and J by 4 bases; unmatched bases: 8. This CDR3 spans 15 amino acids. Per the germline V gene, CDR1 is SGHRS and CDR2 is YFSETQ. This receptor was taken from a human donor who was either an allogeneic HSCT recipient or a stem cell or donor lymphocyte infusion donor (not recorded which). It is not recorded whose cells these are; they may come from a transplant donor. This chain joins TRBV5-1 and TRBJ2-7, with 10 nucleotides matching TRBD2. Sequenced material: blood, either unsorted or a sorted T cell fraction (not recorded which). As DNA, the CDR3 is TGCGCCAGCAGCACCGGACTAGCGGACGATTACGAGCAGTACTTC. Its translation is CASSTGLADDYEQYF.